Reported below is one T cell receptor (beta chain). V shed 4 bases, J shed 8 bases, and the junction held 7 bases outside the gene matches. Germline-derived CDR1 and CDR2 are SGDLS and YYNGEE. This CDR3 is built from 15 residues. These data are taken from a study of tumour-infiltrating T cells in Burkitt lymphoma. Study context: Survival, overall and progression-free, tracked with productive clonality.

Assay used: immunoSEQ multiplex PCR; TCRdb lists only in-frame clones, some missing. The profile covers around 3,000 clones, with roughly 77% appearing a single time and about 13% taken by the ten largest. The source is a human donor with diffuse large B-cell lymphoma. The gene calls are TRBV9 and TRBJ2-1, with 12 bases aligning to TRBD2. Sequencing was carried out using tumor tissue. CDR3 protein: CASSPRLAGAYEQFF. As DNA, the CDR3 is TGTGCCAGCAGCCCGCGACTAGCGGGGGCTTATGAGCAGTTCTTC.